This T cell receptor beta chain was profiled in a study of persistence of HIV-infected CD4 T cells. Study-level information: A couple of participants gave one leukapheresis sample; others gave up to about 180 mL blood repeatedly.

The CDR3 runs to 14 residues. Trimming took 0 bases from V and 3 from J; bases not matched to a gene: 1. CDR1 and CDR2 from the germline V gene are SGHKS and YYEKEE (reference sequence). Overall study results and limits: TCR oligoclonality correlated with proviral oligoclonality in the same sorted populations.

The libraries were made with immunoSEQ version 4 in survey mode. Here immunoSEQ multiplex PCR was the method, and the copy in TCRdb shows in-frame clones only, minus some. The table has some 58,000 clones, about 69% seen once. To note about this clone: What it recognizes is unknown.

The stimulus was an HIV-1 Gag 15-mer peptide pool, about 1 ug/peptide/mL. CD40L-negative CD69-negative CD45RO-high memory CD4+ T cells were sorted as populations depleted of antigen-responding cells. This TCR came from an adult man with HIV who was CMV-seropositive. Sequencing used CD4+ T cells sorted from PBMCs after roughly 18-hour stimulation, obtained from a patient who received antiretroviral therapy. The chain carries TRBV5-5 and TRBJ1-1, with TRBD1 identical over 8 bases. CDR3 nucleotide sequence: TGTGCCAGCAGCTTGGCAGGGGGCCACACTGAAGCTTTCTTT. Translation gives CASSLAGGHTEAFF.